The next 23 T cell receptor beta chains were all read from a single sample in a study of CD8 T cells in Susac syndrome. RNA was extracted with the RNeasy kit, and a quantity of roughly 0.45 to 1 ug was reverse transcribed using random hexamers. TCRdb re-derived calls from the immunoSEQ multiplex PCR reads in MiXCR, one entry per CDR3 protein. The data hold about 130,000 distinct CDR3 sequences, with roughly 89% observed a single time. The sample was CD8+ T cells from PBMCs. The receptor source for this set is a human donor with multiple sclerosis.

The CDR3 sequence is CASNQLASYNEQFF. The CDR3 bases are TGTGCCAGCAACCAACTAGCGAGCTACAATGAGCAGTTCTTC. This chain connects TRBV2 to TRBJ2-1; 7 bases are shared with TRBD2. CDR1 is SNHLY, CDR2 FYNNEI, per germline. Trimming took 7 bases from V and 3 from J; bases not matched to a gene: 6. The length of the CDR3 is 14 residues.

The V gene is TRBV29-1, the J gene TRBJ2-3, with TRBD1 matching over 8 bases. Germline trimming cut 6 bases from V and 9 bases from J; bases unmatched to any gene: 14. Germline V CDR1 and CDR2: SQVTM, ANQGSEA. There are 14 residues in the CDR3. CDR3 DNA: TGCAGCGTCGCCGGGACAGGCACCGATTGGACGCAGTATTTT. This gives the protein CSVAGTGTDWTQYF.

The chain carries TRBV29-1 and TRBJ2-3; no clear D. This CDR3 has 15 residues. V lost 2 bases, J lost 2 bases, and 14 bases lay in between. Germline V gene data show CDR1 as SQVTM and CDR2 as ANQGSEA. In nucleotides, the CDR3 is TGCAGCGTTGAATTATACGGTCAGCCCACAGATACGCAGTATTTT. This translates into CSVELYGQPTDTQYF.

The V and J genes are TRBV2 and TRBJ2-7, with 10 positions matching TRBD2. This CDR3 comprises 14 residues. CDR1 is SNHLY, CDR2 FYNNEI, per germline. The ends lost 2 bases at V and 6 bases at J; junction bases unmatched: 4. The CDR3 region is CASSERTSGTEQYF. CDR3 nucleotide sequence: TGTGCCAGCAGTGAAAGAACTAGCGGGACCGAGCAGTACTTC.

In this sample, this clonotype turned up once. V is TRBV7-3 and J is TRBJ2-5; 10 nucleotides agree with TRBD2. Germline CDR1 and CDR2: SGHTA and FQGTGA. CDR3 length: 20 amino acids. V shed 5 bases, J shed 4 bases, and the junction held 22 bases outside the gene matches. This CDR3 is CASSRTGLANFDPRGETQYF. CDR3 nucleotide sequence: TGTGCCAGCAGCAGAACGGGACTAGCGAACTTCGACCCGAGGGGAGAGACCCAGTACTTC.

This clonotype is a singleton in its sample. This chain connects TRBV4-3 to TRBJ1-2; D gene unclear. This CDR3 spans 13 amino acids. Germline CDR1 and CDR2: LGHNA and YSLEER. The V end lost 2 bases, the J end lost 8 bases, and 12 bases lay between the germline ends. The CDR3 DNA follows: TGCGCCAGCAGCCAAAATGGACTCGCCGGCTACACCTTC. It encodes CASSQNGLAGYTF.

The chain combines TRBV27 with TRBJ2-7; 7 nucleotides agree with TRBD2. The CDR3 spans 14 residues. V was pared by 6 bases and J by 2 bases, with 7 bases of the junction left unmatched. The V gene's germline CDR1 is MNHEY and CDR2 SMNVEV (reference sequence). The CDR3 DNA reads as TGTGCCAGCAGCCCGGGACTAAAAACCTACGAGCAGTACTTC. This codes for CASSPGLKTYEQYF.

The rearrangement links TRBV6-1 to TRBJ2-1; D possibly corresponds to TRBD1 (5 bases). The CDR3 runs to 16 residues. Trimming stripped 4 bases from V and 8 bases from J, with 21 bases between. The germline gives CDR1 MNHNS, CDR2 SASEGT. CDR3 nucleotides: TGTGCCAGCAGTGGGGCCGAAGGGTGGATACAGGATGAGCAGTTCTTC. Translated: CASSGAEGWIQDEQFF.

Note on this clonotype: At one end the junction does not follow the germline gene, possibly because of a read error. The V call is TRBV9, the J call TRBJ2-3; tentative D call: TRBD2 (6 bases). The germline CDR1 and CDR2 sequences are SGDLS and YYNGEE. The CDR3 is 15 amino acids. The CDR3 coding sequence is TGTGCCGGCAGCGTAGAGGAGGGGACCCTTTTGGGGCAGTATTTT. Its translation is CAGSVEEGTLLGQYF.

The genes are TRBV27 and TRBJ2-1; D is possibly TRBD1 or TRBD2 (5 bases each). The CDR3 covers 13 residues. CDR1 and CDR2 (germline): MNHEY, SMNVEV (reference sequence). Trimming cost V 3 bases and J 7 bases, with 10 bases left between them. The CDR3 region has the DNA TGTGCCAGCAGTTTTGGCAGGGAGAATGAGCAGTTCTTC. Translation gives CASSFGRENEQFF.

The rearrangement joins TRBV5-6 to TRBJ2-7; D is possibly TRBD1 (6 bases). The germline V and J ends were trimmed by 1 base and 5 bases, with 13 bases remaining between them. The germline gives CDR1 SGHDT, CDR2 YYEEEE. The CDR3 loop spans 14 amino acids. This chain's CDR3 is CASSLTTGNHEQYF. The CDR3 nucleotides are TGTGCCAGCAGCTTGACTACAGGGAACCACGAGCAGTACTTC.

The CDR3: CSARDLSDAIQETQYF. CDR3 bases: TGCAGTGCTAGAGATCTTAGTGACGCTATACAAGAGACCCAGTACTTC. The rearrangement joins TRBV20-1 to TRBJ2-5; D is unclear. This CDR3 spans 16 amino acids. Trimming took off 0 bases at V and 2 bases at J, with 16 bases between the two ends. Germline CDR1 is DFQATT and CDR2 is SNEGSKA (reference sequence).

This clonotype was seen a single time. The gene calls are TRBV4-3 and TRBJ2-3; D is perhaps TRBD2 (6 bases). CDR1 is LGHNA, CDR2 YSLEER, per germline. Trimming took 0 bases from V and 4 from J, leaving 14 bases between them. This CDR3 is 16 amino acids long. The CDR3 reads CASSQDWRGEADTQYF. CDR3 DNA: TGCGCCAGCAGCCAAGATTGGAGGGGCGAGGCAGATACGCAGTATTTT.

The chain has TRBV7-9 and TRBJ1-5; weak D call: TRBD1 (5 bases). Germline V lookup: CDR1 SEHNR, CDR2 FQNEAQ (reference sequence). The V end lost 5 bases, the J end lost 1 base, and 9 bases lay between the germline ends. This CDR3 is 14 amino acids long. CDR3 protein: CASSRDGSNQPQHF. In DNA, the CDR3 is TGTGCCAGCAGCCGGGACGGAAGCAATCAGCCCCAGCATTTT.

J is TRBJ2-1 and V is TRBV6-2 or TRBV6-3; the D gene is possibly TRBD1 (6 bases). The V gene's germline CDR1 is MNHEY and CDR2 SVGEGT. The CDR3 covers 16 residues. Trimming stripped 4 bases from V and 4 bases from J, with 17 bases between. The CDR3 reads CASSFPTGLGYNEQFF. The CDR3 bases are TGTGCCAGCAGTTTCCCTACAGGGTTGGGATACAATGAGCAGTTCTTC.

The rearrangement joins TRBV5-1 to TRBJ2-7; TRBD2 matches 8 bases. The CDR3 extends over 15 amino acids. Per germline, CDR1 SGHRS and CDR2 YFSETQ. J lost 4 bases, V lost 0 bases, and 6 bases had no gene match. Here the CDR3 DNA reads TGCGCCAGCAGCTTGGACACTAGCGGAGCATACGAGCAGTACTTC. The encoded protein is CASSLDTSGAYEQYF.

This chain connects TRBV29-1 to TRBJ1-2, with a possible D match to TRBD1 (5 bases). The germline V gene has CDR1 SQVTM and CDR2 ANQGSEA. With 6 bases removed from V and 3 bases from J, the gap between germline ends came to 14 bases. This CDR3 has 13 residues. The CDR3 reads CSVAWGGHYGYTF. DNA of the CDR3: TGCAGCGTGGCCTGGGGGGGTCACTATGGCTACACCTTC.

The chain is built from TRBV9 and TRBJ2-7; 7 bases match TRBD2. CDR3 length: 17 residues. Germline V gene data show CDR1 as SGDLS and CDR2 as YYNGEE. With 0 bases clipped from V and 0 bases from J, the junction kept 9 bases outside the gene matches. This CDR3 is CASSVASGASGSYEQYF. The CDR3 DNA reads TGTGCCAGCAGCGTAGCCAGCGGGGCATCCGGCTCCTACGAGCAGTACTTC.

The V call is TRBV20-1, the J call TRBJ2-7; 10 bases line up with TRBD2. Trimming took 6 bases from V and 1 from J; bases not matched to a gene: 6. The CDR3 is 14 residues long. Germline assignment: CDR1 DFQATT and CDR2 SNEGSKA (reference sequence). CDR3 protein: CSAPGLAKSYEQYF. The CDR3 region has the DNA TGCAGTGCGCCGGGACTAGCGAAATCCTACGAGCAGTACTTC.

The J gene is TRBJ2-7, the V gene TRBV15; perhaps TRBD2 as D (5 bases). Trimming removed 3 bases at V and 0 bases at J, with 9 bases between. CDR1 LNHNV and CDR2 YYDKDF come from the germline V gene (reference sequence). The length of the CDR3 is 14 residues. The chain's CDR3 is CATSRGAVSYEQYF. DNA for the CDR3: TGTGCCACCAGCAGGGGAGCGGTCTCCTACGAGCAGTACTTC.

The rearrangement joins TRBV28 to TRBJ2-2; D gene uncertain. Germline V gene sequence: CDR1 MDHEN, CDR2 SYDVKM. V gave up 6 bases and J gave up 4 bases, with 12 bases separating them. This CDR3 has 14 residues. The DNA of the CDR3 is TGTGCCAGCAGCTCCCACTACGCCACCGGGGAGCTGTTTTTT. It codes for CASSSHYATGELFF. Looking up the rest from reference TRBV28 and TRBJ2-2 gives the full variable domain: DVKVTQSSRYLVKRTGEKVFLECVQDMDHENMFWYRQDPGLGLRLIYFSYDVKMKEKGDIPEGYSVSREKKERFSLILESASTNQTSMYLCASSSHYATGELFFGEGSRLTVL.

This chain uses TRBV13 with TRBJ2-1; TRBD1 is a possible D gene (5 bases). The CDR3 length is 14 residues. Trimming stripped 5 bases from V and 4 bases from J, with 12 bases between. Germline V gives CDR1 PRHDT, CDR2 FYEKMQ (reference sequence). The CDR3: CASSGLTGYNEQFF. CDR3 DNA sequence: TGTGCCAGCAGCGGTTTAACAGGTTACAATGAGCAGTTCTTC.

This rearrangement joins TRBV7-8 to TRBJ2-7; possible D gene TRBD1, 6 bases. Trimming took off 5 bases at V and 5 bases at J, with 16 bases between the two ends. The CDR3 has 14 residues. Germline CDR1 SGHVS, CDR2 FQNEAQ. CDR3 residues: CASSPGVAPNEQYF. For the CDR3, the DNA is TGTGCCAGCAGCCCAGGGGTAGCCCCGAACGAGCAGTACTTC.